This T cell receptor beta chain was captured in a study of TIL therapy for anti-PD-1-resistant metastatic lung cancer. This clone occurred once. Germline loops: CDR1 PRHDT, CDR2 FYEKMQ (reference sequence). The V gene lost 3 bases and the J gene lost 2 bases, with 2 bases spanning the gap. The CDR3 is 11 residues long. Time point here: pre-treatment sample, taken before nivolumab and TIL therapy. Tumor tissue came from excised metastases, mostly pleural nodules or supraclavicular lymph nodes. The immunoSEQ assay was v3. Generated by immunoSEQ multiplex PCR, the TCRdb table keeps only in-frame clones and is missing some. The sample consists of more than 20,000 clones, roughly two thirds of them appearing once.

This TCR was sampled from a person aged 25-85 years with non-small cell lung cancer. The sequences come from tumor tissue, collected at baseline. The chain uses TRBV13 and TRBJ2-7; D gene unclear. Written as DNA, the CDR3 is TGTGCCAGCAGCTTGGCCTACGAGCAGTACTTC. It is translated as CASSLAYEQYF. The variable domain in full, completed from reference TRBV13 and TRBJ2-7, reads AAGVIQSPRHLIKEKRETATLKCYPIPRHDTVYWYQQGPGQDPQFLISFYEKMQSDKGSIPDRFSAQQFSDYHSELNMSSLELGDSALYFCASSLAYEQYFGPGTRLTVT.